A selection of T cell receptor beta chains follows, all from one sample in a study of blood T cell repertoires in COVID-19. Clones were read by immunoSEQ multiplex PCR, and TCRdb kept only the in-frame ones, dropping some. The sample includes about 30,000 clones, 68% of them seen just once. Sequenced material: peripheral blood. These receptors all stem from a human donor in a cohort sampled during active COVID-19. The CDR3 runs from the conserved cysteine through the conserved F or W. The order of the fields is J gene, V gene, D gene, clone size, CDR3 DNA, CDR3 protein. The D gene is left open where the match is weak. Part of the rows lack a size; the others show once, few, many or a class for expanded clones.

J gene: TRBJ1-5
V gene: TRBV6-5
D gene: -
clone size: -
CDR3 DNA: TGTGCCAGCAGTACAGGGACAAATCAGCCCCAGCATTTT
CDR3 protein: CASSTGTNQPQHF

J gene: TRBJ1-6
V gene: TRBV5-4
D gene: TRBD1
clone size: -
CDR3 DNA: TGTGCCAGCAGTCCTCCGGGACAGGGGATTTCACCCCTCCACTTT
CDR3 protein: CASSPPGQGISPLHF

J gene: TRBJ2-5
V gene: TRBV7-9
D gene: -
clone size: -
CDR3 DNA: TGTGCCAGCAGCTTAGCGGCAGGGGAAGAGACCCAGTACTTC
CDR3 protein: CASSLAAGEETQYF

J gene: TRBJ2-1
V gene: TRBV6-6
D gene: TRBD2
clone size: -
CDR3 DNA: TGTGCCAGCAGTCGGACTAGCGGGTCAACCCGAAGCTCCTACAATGAGCAGTTCTTC
CDR3 protein: CASSRTSGSTRSSYNEQFF

J gene: TRBJ2-7
V gene: TRBV10-3
D gene: TRBD2
clone size: -
CDR3 DNA: TGTGCCATCAGACCTGGGACTAGCGGGACCTACGAGCAGTACTTC
CDR3 protein: CAIRPGTSGTYEQYF

J gene: TRBJ1-2
V gene: TRBV6-1
D gene: -
clone size: -
CDR3 DNA: TGTGCCAGCAGTGAAAGGGGGAACCCTAACTATGGCTACACCTTC
CDR3 protein: CASSERGNPNYGYTF

J gene: TRBJ2-3
V gene: TRBV5-1
D gene: TRBD2
clone size: few
CDR3 DNA: TGCGCCAGCAGCTTGACTAGCGGGGATACGCAGTATTTT
CDR3 protein: CASSLTSGDTQYF

J gene: TRBJ1-5
V gene: TRBV11-2
D gene: TRBD1
clone size: -
CDR3 DNA: TGTGCCAGCAGCTTAGGGGCAGGGGGTCAGCCCCAGCATTTT
CDR3 protein: CASSLGAGGQPQHF

J gene: TRBJ2-7
V gene: TRBV4-1
D gene: -
clone size: -
CDR3 DNA: TGCGCCAGCAGCCACGGGACACCAGGACCGTACGAGCAGTACTTC
CDR3 protein: CASSHGTPGPYEQYF

J gene: TRBJ1-5
V gene: TRBV7-8
D gene: TRBD1
clone size: few
CDR3 DNA: TGTGCCAGCAGTCACAAACAGGGGGCCGAACAGCCCCAGCATTTT
CDR3 protein: CASSHKQGAEQPQHF

J gene: TRBJ1-3
V gene: TRBV6-6
D gene: TRBD1
clone size: -
CDR3 DNA: TGTGCCAGCAGAACCACAGGGGCTGGAAACACCATATATTTT
CDR3 protein: CASRTTGAGNTIYF

J gene: TRBJ1-2
V gene: TRBV28
D gene: TRBD1
clone size: -
CDR3 DNA: TGTGCCAGCAGCCGGACAGGAGGTTATGGCTACACCTTC
CDR3 protein: CASSRTGGYGYTF

J gene: TRBJ1-4
V gene: TRBV28
D gene: -
clone size: -
CDR3 DNA: TGTGCCAGCACCTCAACGGGGGCAACTAATGAAAAACTGTTTTTT
CDR3 protein: CASTSTGATNEKLFF

J gene: TRBJ2-5
V gene: TRBV2
D gene: -
clone size: few
CDR3 DNA: TGTGCCAGCAGTGAAAGTCAGCAAGAGACCCAGTACTTC
CDR3 protein: CASSESQQETQYF

J gene: TRBJ2-1
V gene: TRBV3-1/TRBV3-2
D gene: -
clone size: -
CDR3 DNA: TGTGCCAGCAGCCAAGATGGGGTAGCGGAAAATATACACAATGAGCAGTTCTTC
CDR3 protein: CASSQDGVAENIHNEQFF

J gene: TRBJ2-4
V gene: TRBV18
D gene: -
clone size: -
CDR3 DNA: TGTGCCAGCTCACACGGGGGAAGGGCCCAAAACATTCAGTACTTC
CDR3 protein: CASSHGGRAQNIQYF

J gene: TRBJ2-2
V gene: TRBV5-5
D gene: -
clone size: few
CDR3 DNA: TGTGCCAGCAGCTTGGGGCAGGGGAACACCGGGGAGCTGTTTTTT
CDR3 protein: CASSLGQGNTGELFF

J gene: TRBJ2-3
V gene: TRBV7-2
D gene: TRBD2
clone size: -
CDR3 DNA: TGTGCCAGCAGCCCAAAGAGCGGGAGGATCCTTATAGATACGCAGTATTTT
CDR3 protein: CASSPKSGRILIDTQYF

J gene: TRBJ1-2
V gene: TRBV6-6
D gene: TRBD1
clone size: -
CDR3 DNA: TGTGCCAGCACCCAGGGGGCGCCTGGCTACACCTTC
CDR3 protein: CASTQGAPGYTF

J gene: TRBJ1-1
V gene: TRBV2
D gene: TRBD1
clone size: -
CDR3 DNA: TGTGCCAGCAGTCGACAGGGGGCAAACACTGAAGCTTTCTTT
CDR3 protein: CASSRQGANTEAFF

J gene: TRBJ2-2
V gene: TRBV18
D gene: TRBD2
clone size: few
CDR3 DNA: TGTGCCAGCTCACCACCTCTAGCGGGAGGCACCGGGGAGCTGTTTTTT
CDR3 protein: CASSPPLAGGTGELFF

J gene: TRBJ2-7
V gene: TRBV28
D gene: TRBD1
clone size: -
CDR3 DNA: TGTGCCAGCAGTTTCGGGACAGGGTCTTACGAGCAGTACTTC
CDR3 protein: CASSFGTGSYEQYF

J gene: TRBJ2-3
V gene: TRBV28
D gene: -
clone size: -
CDR3 DNA: TGTGCCAGCAGACAATCCGGGGTAGGCACAGATACGCAGTATTTT
CDR3 protein: CASRQSGVGTDTQYF

J gene: TRBJ2-1
V gene: TRBV5-1
D gene: TRBD1
clone size: -
CDR3 DNA: TGCGCCAGCAGCCAACTGACAGGGGGCTCGAATGAGCAGTTCTTC
CDR3 protein: CASSQLTGGSNEQFF

J gene: TRBJ1-6
V gene: TRBV27
D gene: TRBD1
clone size: few
CDR3 DNA: TGTGCCAGCAGCTCCGGGACAGGGGGCTATTCACCCCTCCACTTT
CDR3 protein: CASSSGTGGYSPLHF

J gene: TRBJ1-3
V gene: TRBV19
D gene: TRBD1
clone size: -
CDR3 DNA: TGTGCCAGTAGTCTAGGGACAGGGACTGGAAACACCATATATTTT
CDR3 protein: CASSLGTGTGNTIYF

J gene: TRBJ1-5
V gene: TRBV6-5
D gene: TRBD1
clone size: -
CDR3 DNA: TGTGCCAGCAGACCCGACAGGGTGGGAGCTCAGCCCCAGCATTTT
CDR3 protein: CASRPDRVGAQPQHF

J gene: TRBJ1-2
V gene: TRBV27
D gene: TRBD1
clone size: -
CDR3 DNA: TGTGCCAGCAGTTTCTCGGGACAGGGCTATGGCTACACCTTC
CDR3 protein: CASSFSGQGYGYTF

J gene: TRBJ2-6
V gene: TRBV2
D gene: -
clone size: -
CDR3 DNA: TGTGCCAGCAGCGTACAGGGAAGGGCCAACGTCCTGACTTTC
CDR3 protein: CASSVQGRANVLTF

J gene: TRBJ1-5
V gene: TRBV12-3/TRBV12-4
D gene: -
clone size: few
CDR3 DNA: TGTGCCAGCTCGGGTTTAGCTAGTCAGCCCCAGCATTTT
CDR3 protein: CASSGLASQPQHF

J gene: TRBJ2-1
V gene: TRBV3-1/TRBV3-2
D gene: -
clone size: -
CDR3 DNA: TGTGCCAGCAGCCAATTCGCCAGCCTCGGGGTACAGAATGAGCAGTTCTTC
CDR3 protein: CASSQFASLGVQNEQFF

J gene: TRBJ2-5
V gene: TRBV24-1
D gene: TRBD2
clone size: once
CDR3 DNA: TGTGCCACCAGTGACAGACTAGCGGGAGGGCCCGAGACCCAGTACTTC
CDR3 protein: CATSDRLAGGPETQYF

J gene: TRBJ1-2
V gene: TRBV29-1
D gene: -
clone size: -
CDR3 DNA: TGCAGCGTTGTGTCAGGGGTCAGCTATGGCTACACCTTC
CDR3 protein: CSVVSGVSYGYTF

J gene: TRBJ2-1
V gene: TRBV7-2
D gene: TRBD2
clone size: -
CDR3 DNA: TGTGCCAGCAGCTTTAGCATAAGCGGGGGGGCGGGCAATGAGCAGTTCTTC
CDR3 protein: CASSFSISGGAGNEQFF

J gene: TRBJ2-1
V gene: TRBV19
D gene: TRBD2
clone size: few
CDR3 DNA: TGTGCCAGTAGTAGCCTAGCGGGGGGCTCCAATGAGCAGTTCTTC
CDR3 protein: CASSSLAGGSNEQFF

J gene: TRBJ1-1
V gene: TRBV14
D gene: TRBD1
clone size: -
CDR3 DNA: TGTGCCAGCAGCCGCACCCAGGGGGCTCGACCTAGTGAAGCTTTCTTT
CDR3 protein: CASSRTQGARPSEAFF

J gene: TRBJ2-7
V gene: TRBV18
D gene: -
clone size: -
CDR3 DNA: TGTGCCAGCTCAGGGCAGGGAACCTACGAGCAGTACTTC
CDR3 protein: CASSGQGTYEQYF

J gene: TRBJ2-7
V gene: TRBV2
D gene: -
clone size: -
CDR3 DNA: TGTGCCAGCAGTGAAATGGGGGGTCGATTCTACGAGCAGTACTTC
CDR3 protein: CASSEMGGRFYEQYF

J gene: TRBJ2-2
V gene: TRBV18
D gene: TRBD1
clone size: few
CDR3 DNA: TGTGCCAGCTCACCCGGACAGGCGAACACCGGGGAGCTGTTTTTT
CDR3 protein: CASSPGQANTGELFF

J gene: TRBJ2-5
V gene: TRBV3-1/TRBV3-2
D gene: -
clone size: -
CDR3 DNA: TGTGCCAGCAGCCAAGATTCGGGCCCCGGAGGACAAGAGACCCAGTACTTC
CDR3 protein: CASSQDSGPGGQETQYF

J gene: TRBJ2-1
V gene: TRBV28
D gene: TRBD1
clone size: few
CDR3 DNA: TGTGCCAGCAGTTTGCAGGGGGCGGCTACCTACAATGAGCAGTTCTTC
CDR3 protein: CASSLQGAATYNEQFF

J gene: TRBJ2-3
V gene: TRBV10-1
D gene: TRBD1
clone size: -
CDR3 DNA: TGCGCCAGCAGCTCCCAGACAGGGGGCGCGACAGATACGCAGTATTTT
CDR3 protein: CASSSQTGGATDTQYF

J gene: TRBJ2-1
V gene: TRBV6-4
D gene: -
clone size: -
CDR3 DNA: TGTGCCAGCAGTGACTCTAGCGGCTCCTACAATGAGCAGTTCTTC
CDR3 protein: CASSDSSGSYNEQFF

J gene: TRBJ1-1
V gene: TRBV19
D gene: TRBD1
clone size: -
CDR3 DNA: TGTGCCAGTAGTTCGATCGTCGGACAGGGGGGAACTGAAGCTTTCTTT
CDR3 protein: CASSSIVGQGGTEAFF

J gene: TRBJ1-2
V gene: TRBV6-1
D gene: -
clone size: -
CDR3 DNA: TGTGCCAGCAGTGAAGCGACGGCAGGGTGGTATGGCTACACCTTC
CDR3 protein: CASSEATAGWYGYTF

J gene: TRBJ2-7
V gene: TRBV5-6
D gene: -
clone size: once
CDR3 DNA: TGTGCCAGCAGCTTGGGCAGAGGCTCCTACGAGCAGTACTTC
CDR3 protein: CASSLGRGSYEQYF

J gene: TRBJ2-7
V gene: TRBV4-3
D gene: -
clone size: -
CDR3 DNA: TGCGCCAGCAGCCAAGATGGGGGCGACTACGAGCAGTACTTC
CDR3 protein: CASSQDGGDYEQYF

J gene: TRBJ1-5
V gene: TRBV28
D gene: TRBD1
clone size: -
CDR3 DNA: TGTGCCAGCAGTTCCGGACAGGGCAATCAGCCCCAGCATTTT
CDR3 protein: CASSSGQGNQPQHF